One and the same sample provided the 18 T cell receptor beta chains below, sequenced in a study of T-cell memory formation after mild COVID-19. TCRdb ran MiXCR on the 5' RACE reads and lists one entry per CDR3 protein. The sample has roughly 180,000 distinct CDR3 sequences; 11% are singletons. Sequencing input: PBMCs or a T cell subset sorted from them (not recorded which). These receptors originate from a man aged 18 to 30 who had mild COVID-19 (a few samples of this study predate the infection). Cell type and time point are not known.

This clonotype was seen only a few times. The gene calls are TRBV6-2 or TRBV6-3 and TRBJ2-3; D perhaps matches TRBD2 (7 bases). The V end was cut by 7 bases, the J end by 3 bases, with 26 bases between. Germline V gives CDR1 MNHEY, CDR2 SVGEGT. The CDR3 loop spans 18 amino acids. CDR3 bases: TGTGCCAGCATTCCACGAGGGGGACTAAGCGGCTCAACAGATACGCAGTATTTT. Amino acid sequence: CASIPRGGLSGSTDTQYF.

Only a few counts were recorded for this clonotype. The chain recombines TRBV5-4 with TRBJ2-2; TRBD1 aligns across 9 bases. The CDR3 runs 15 residues. The junction had 1 base not matched to a gene; V was cut back by 4 bases and J by 0 bases. The germline V gene encodes CDR1 SGHNT and CDR2 YYREEE (reference sequence). The CDR3 loop reads CASSRDRANTGELFF. The CDR3 nucleotides are TGTGCCAGCAGCAGGGACAGGGCGAACACCGGGGAGCTGTTTTTT.

This clonotype was seen only a few times. The rearrangement links TRBV7-2 to TRBJ2-1; 15 bases match TRBD2. V trimming: 6 bases; J trimming: 4 bases; junction bases outside the gene matches: 4. There are 16 residues in the CDR3. CDR1 and CDR2 from the germline V gene are SGHTA and FQGNSA. The DNA of the CDR3 is TGTGCCAGCAGAAGGGGACTAGCGGGGGGTTACAATGAGCAGTTCTTC. Protein product: CASRRGLAGGYNEQFF.

This clonotype has a count of ten or more. The chain has TRBV5-1 and TRBJ1-1; a possible D gene is TRBD1 (5 bases). The CDR3 consists of 16 residues. The germline V gene has CDR1 SGHRS and CDR2 YFSETQ. The V and J ends lost 0 bases and 1 base respectively, with 13 bases between them. The CDR3 spells CASSLAQGIENTEAFF. The CDR3 DNA follows: TGCGCCAGCAGCTTGGCTCAGGGTATCGAGAACACTGAAGCTTTCTTT.

J is TRBJ2-2 and V is TRBV6-5; weak D call: TRBD1 (6 bases). The CDR3 has 14 amino acids. V was trimmed by 6 bases and J by 7 bases, leaving 15 bases between them. CDR1 is MNHEY, CDR2 SVGAGI, per germline. The DNA of the CDR3 is TGTGCCAGCAGGAACCCCGGGACACTCGGGGAGCTGTTTTTT. It specifies CASRNPGTLGELFF.

This clonotype has only a few counts. The chain combines TRBV5-1 with TRBJ2-5, with TRBD2 matching 9 bases. J was trimmed by 4 bases and V by 4 bases; bases with no gene match: 14. This CDR3 has 17 amino acids. The V gene's germline CDR1 is SGHRS and CDR2 YFSETQ. For the CDR3, the DNA is TGCGCCAGCAGCCTTCTGGGCGGGGGGGTCGGAAGAGAGACCCAGTACTTC. Amino acid sequence: CASSLLGGGVGRETQYF.

A note on this clonotype: One end of the junction does not line up with germline, which may come from a read error. The rearrangement links TRBV9 to TRBJ2-3; 9 bases are shared with TRBD2. Germline V gene sequence: CDR1 SGDLS, CDR2 YYNGEE. The CDR3 has 15 residues. The CDR3 reads CASTKTGTSIDTQYF. CDR3 DNA: TGTGCCAGCACGAAAACCGGGACTAGCATAGATACGCAGTATTTT.

This clonotype was found a few times. In DNA form, the CDR3 reads TGCGCCAGCAGCGGTATCCCGACAGCTATTAGAGAGCAGTACTTC. Translation gives CASSGIPTAIREQYF. The chain recombines TRBV5-1 with TRBJ2-7; weak D call: TRBD1 (5 bases). CDR1 is SGHRS, CDR2 YFSETQ, per germline. The CDR3 has 15 amino acids. Trimming took 4 bases from V and 7 from J, leaving 21 bases between them.

This clonotype has only a few counts. The chain employs TRBV5-1 and TRBJ1-1, with D unresolved. V lost 2 bases to trimming and J lost 1 base, with 9 bases between them. The CDR3 sequence is 14 residues long. Germline lookup yields CDR1 SGHRS and CDR2 YFSETQ. Here the CDR3 DNA reads TGCGCCAGCAGCTTCGACGGAGGGAACACTGAAGCTTTCTTT. Translating gives CASSFDGGNTEAFF.

This clonotype came up a few times. The chain links TRBV4-1 to TRBJ2-2; TRBD2 is a possible D gene (6 bases). The germline gives CDR1 MGHRA, CDR2 YSYEKL. CDR3 length equals 18 residues. Trimming took 3 bases from V and 6 from J, leaving 23 bases between them. The CDR3 protein is CASSQDPQVAALPGELFF. Here the CDR3 DNA reads TGCGCCAGCAGCCAGGACCCACAGGTAGCGGCTCTGCCCGGGGAGCTGTTTTTT.

As for this clonotype: One junction end does not reproduce the germline sequence, and a read error may be involved. The chain uses TRBV7-2 and TRBJ2-1; 8 bases align to TRBD2. Germline CDR1 reads SGHTA; CDR2 reads FQGNSA. The CDR3 totals 13 residues. In DNA, the CDR3 is TGTGCCAGCAGCATAGCGGGGTACAATGAGCAGTTCTTC. It specifies CASSIAGYNEQFF.

In this sample, this clonotype turned up a few times. The rearrangement uses TRBV4-2 and TRBJ1-2; no definite D call. The V and J ends lost 2 bases and 3 bases respectively, with 10 bases between them. The germline V gene has CDR1 LGHNA and CDR2 YNFKEQ. The CDR3 covers 14 residues. CDR3 residues: CASSQPRPDYGYTF. In DNA, the CDR3 is TGTGCCAGCAGCCAACCCCGTCCAGACTATGGCTACACCTTC.

This chain connects TRBV10-2 to TRBJ1-2; 9 bases line up with TRBD1. V lost 6 bases, J lost 6 bases, and 8 bases stayed unmatched. This CDR3 has 14 residues. Germline values: CDR1 WSHSY, CDR2 SAAADI. CDR3: CASRWEQGADGYTF. The CDR3, as DNA: TGCGCCAGCAGGTGGGAACAGGGGGCGGATGGCTACACCTTC.

The chain combines TRBV25-1 with TRBJ1-5, with D tentatively TRBD1 (6 bases). V dropped 4 bases and J dropped 1 base, with 17 bases sitting between them. Germline-derived CDR1 and CDR2 are MGHDK and SYGVNS. This CDR3 spans 17 amino acids. The CDR3 DNA sequence: TGTGCCAGCAGTGCGGACACAGGGATTGTAAGCAATCAGCCCCAGCATTTT. Amino acid sequence: CASSADTGIVSNQPQHF.

This clonotype was counted a few times. The J gene is TRBJ1-4, the V gene TRBV5-1, with D tentatively TRBD1 (6 bases). Trimming stripped 0 bases from V and 4 bases from J, with 19 bases between. CDR3 length: 18 residues. CDR1 and CDR2 (germline): SGHRS, YFSETQ. The CDR3 DNA sequence: TGCGCCAGCAGCTTGGTTTACGTGGGGCAGGGGATTAATGAAAAACTGTTTTTT. Protein: CASSLVYVGQGINEKLFF.

This clonotype was seen only a few times. This chain connects TRBV5-1 to TRBJ2-3, with D perhaps given as TRBD1 or TRBD2 (5 bases each). The germline V gene encodes CDR1 SGHRS and CDR2 YFSETQ. The CDR3 is 16 amino acids. V was shortened by 3 bases and J by 2 bases, with 16 bases between the two germline ends. CDR3 loop: CASSSAPRGPTDTQYF. The CDR3 coding sequence is TGCGCCAGCAGCTCGGCGCCGAGGGGACCCACAGATACGCAGTATTTT.

This clonotype has at least ten counts. The chain couples TRBV4-3 to TRBJ1-1; the D is unclear. The CDR3 sequence is 10 residues long. V lost 10 bases and J 1 base, leaving 4 bases between the germline ends. CDR1 and CDR2 (germline): LGHNA, YSLEER. The CDR3 DNA is TGCGCCACATGGAACACTGAAGCTTTCTTT. Its protein is CATWNTEAFF.

This clonotype is a singleton in its sample. This chain connects TRBV19 to TRBJ1-2; D not certain. V was shortened by 3 bases and J by 5 bases, with 7 bases between the two germline ends. Looked up from germline, CDR1 is LNHDA and CDR2 is SQIVND (reference sequence). The CDR3 is made up of 12 amino acids. This CDR3 is CASSMVGYGYTF. The CDR3 nucleotides read TGTGCCAGTAGTATGGTTGGTTATGGCTACACCTTC.